This T cell receptor beta chain was recorded in a study of blood T cell repertoires in COVID-19. Clones were sequenced by immunoSEQ multiplex PCR, and TCRdb holds only the in-frame ones, with some missing. The sample carries 130,000 to 150,000 clones, over 75% recorded once. The V segment lost 3 bases and the J segment 6 bases; nucleotides outside the gene matches: 2. This CDR3 is built from 13 residues. CDR1 SGHRS and CDR2 YFSETQ come from the germline V gene. Specimen: peripheral blood. The genes are TRBV5-1 and TRBJ2-1; TRBD2 matches at 8 bases. This sequence originates from a woman between 45 and 65 years old with acute or convalescent COVID-19. The CDR3, as DNA: TGCGCCAGCAGCTCCCGGGGGGGCAATGAGCAGTTCTTC. Its protein is CASSSRGGNEQFF.